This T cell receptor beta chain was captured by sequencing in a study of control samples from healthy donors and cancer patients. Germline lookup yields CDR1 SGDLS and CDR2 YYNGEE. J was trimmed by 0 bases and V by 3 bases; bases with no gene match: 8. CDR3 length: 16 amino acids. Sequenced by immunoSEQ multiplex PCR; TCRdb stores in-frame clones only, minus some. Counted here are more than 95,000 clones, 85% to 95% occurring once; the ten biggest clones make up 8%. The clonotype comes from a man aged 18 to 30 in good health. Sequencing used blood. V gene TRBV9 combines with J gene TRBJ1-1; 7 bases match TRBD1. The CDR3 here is CASSGGTVGMNTEAFF. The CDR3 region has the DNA TGTGCCAGCAGCGGGGGGACAGTGGGAATGAACACTGAAGCTTTCTTT.